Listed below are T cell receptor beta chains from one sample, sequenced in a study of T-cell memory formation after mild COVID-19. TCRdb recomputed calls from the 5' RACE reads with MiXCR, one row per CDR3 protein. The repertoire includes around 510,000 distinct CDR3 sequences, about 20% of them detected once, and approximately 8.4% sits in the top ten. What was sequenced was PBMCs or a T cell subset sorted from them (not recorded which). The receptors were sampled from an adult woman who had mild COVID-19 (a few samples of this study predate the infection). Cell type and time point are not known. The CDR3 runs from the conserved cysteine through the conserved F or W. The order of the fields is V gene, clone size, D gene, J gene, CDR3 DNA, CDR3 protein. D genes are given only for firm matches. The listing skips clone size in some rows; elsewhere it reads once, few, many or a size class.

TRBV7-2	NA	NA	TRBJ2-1	TGTGCCAGCAGCTCCGACAGTAATGTCAATGAGCAGTTCTTC	CASSSDSNVNEQFF
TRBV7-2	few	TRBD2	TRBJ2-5	TGTGCCAGCAGCTTAGGCGGGAGGGGGACGTACCAAGAGACCCAGTACTTC	CASSLGGRGTYQETQYF
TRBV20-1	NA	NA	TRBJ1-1	TGCAGTGCCTATAAAGCTCCTGAAGCTTTCTTT	CSAYKAPEAFF
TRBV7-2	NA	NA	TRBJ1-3	TGTGCCAGCAGAGAGGGAAACACCATATATTTT	CASREGNTIYF
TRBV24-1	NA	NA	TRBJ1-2	TGTGCCACCAGTGATAGCGACGGGTCAACTAACTATGGCTACACCTTC	CATSDSDGSTNYGYTF
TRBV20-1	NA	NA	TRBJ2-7	TGCAGTGCTAGAGATGTGAGGTCCAACCCTTCCTACGAGCAGTACTTC	CSARDVRSNPSYEQYF
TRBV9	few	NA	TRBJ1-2	TGTGCCAGCAGCGTAGTTGGCTACACCTTC	CASSVVGYTF
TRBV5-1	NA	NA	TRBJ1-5	TGCGCCAGCAGCTTGGGTTTGGCAAATCAGCCCCAGCATTTT	CASSLGLANQPQHF
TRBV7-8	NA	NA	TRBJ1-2	TGTGCCAGCAGCTTAGACCGGACCAGGGCGCACTATGGCTACACCTTC	CASSLDRTRAHYGYTF
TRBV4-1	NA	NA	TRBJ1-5	TGCGCCAGCAGCCAAGCCCGGGACATAGCTCAGCCCCAGCATTTT	CASSQARDIAQPQHF
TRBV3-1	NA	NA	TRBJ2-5	TGTGCCAGCAGCCTCGACCCGGGGGAGCAAGAGACCCAGTACTTC	CASSLDPGEQETQYF
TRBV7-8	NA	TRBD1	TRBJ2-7	TGTGCCAGCAGGGATCCCAGGGGGTTCAGCTCCTACGAGCAGTACTTC	CASRDPRGFSSYEQYF
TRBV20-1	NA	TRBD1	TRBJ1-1	TGCAGTGCTAGAGGTTTTACAGGGGGCACTGAAGCTTTCTTT	CSARGFTGGTEAFF
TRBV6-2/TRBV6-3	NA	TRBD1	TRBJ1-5	TGTGCCACGACCCGGGACAGGGTCAATCAGCCCCAGCATTTT	CATTRDRVNQPQHF
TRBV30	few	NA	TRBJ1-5	TGTGCCTGGAGTGTATCCGGTAATCAGCCCCAGCATTTT	CAWSVSGNQPQHF
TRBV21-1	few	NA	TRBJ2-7	TGTGCCAGCAGCACTGGCGGGAGGGCCTACGAGCAGTACTTC	CASSTGGRAYEQYF
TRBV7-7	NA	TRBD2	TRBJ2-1	TGTGCTAGCAGCTTAGCGGGATTCAATGAGCAGTTCTTC	CASSLAGFNEQFF
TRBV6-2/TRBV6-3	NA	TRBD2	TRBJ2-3	TGTGCCAGCAGTTACTCGACTAGCGGGATTGGGGATACGCAGTATTTT	CASSYSTSGIGDTQYF
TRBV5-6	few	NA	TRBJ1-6	TGTGCCAGCAGCCCCCAGGGATCAGCCGGGTATTCACCCCTCCACTTT	CASSPQGSAGYSPLHF
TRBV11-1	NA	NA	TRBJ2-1	TGTGCCAGCAGCTTAGGAGCTCTTGACGGGGAGCAGTTCTTC	CASSLGALDGEQFF
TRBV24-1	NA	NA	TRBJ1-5	TGTGCCACCAGGTACTCGTGCCACAGCAATCAGCCCCAGCATTTT	CATRYSCHSNQPQHF
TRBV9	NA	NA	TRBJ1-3	TGTGCCAGCAGCGTTCAGGGAAACACCATATATTTT	CASSVQGNTIYF
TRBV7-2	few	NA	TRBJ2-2	TGTGCCAGCAGCCTTAGACTGCCCAGTAACACCGGGGAGCTGTTTTTT	CASSLRLPSNTGELFF
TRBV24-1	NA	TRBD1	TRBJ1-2	TGTGCCACCCAGACAGGGTCGAACTATGGCTACACCTTC	CATQTGSNYGYTF
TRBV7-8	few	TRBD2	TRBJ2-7	TGTGCCAGCAGCGGCACCGTAGCGGGAGTTTCTTACGAGCAGTACTTC	CASSGTVAGVSYEQYF
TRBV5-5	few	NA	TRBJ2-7	TGTGCCAGCAGCTTGGGTTCTTGGAAGTCCGAGCAGTACTTC	CASSLGSWKSEQYF
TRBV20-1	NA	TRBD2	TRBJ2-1	TGCAGTGCTAGAAAACTAGCGGGAGCGCGTTACAATGAGCAGTTCTTC	CSARKLAGARYNEQFF
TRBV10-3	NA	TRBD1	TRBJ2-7	TGTGCCATCAGTGCCGGGACAGGGTGGAGGAACGAGCAGTACTTC	CAISAGTGWRNEQYF
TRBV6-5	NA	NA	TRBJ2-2	TGTGCCAGCAGTTCGAGGCGGCCCAGGGGCACCGGGGAGCTGTTTTTT	CASSSRRPRGTGELFF
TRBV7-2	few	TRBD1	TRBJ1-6	TGTGCCAGCAGTCAAACAGGGGGCGCGGGTTCACCCCTCCACTTT	CASSQTGGAGSPLHF
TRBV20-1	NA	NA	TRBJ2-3	TGCAGTGCTAGAGATCTTCCTACGCAGTATTTT	CSARDLPTQYF
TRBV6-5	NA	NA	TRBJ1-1	TGTGCCAGCAGTTACTCGAAACCGGCCAGGGATGGTTCCACTGAAGCTTTCTTT	CASSYSKPARDGSTEAFF
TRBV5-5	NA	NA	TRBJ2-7	TGTGCCAGCAGCCCCCCGGGGGCGACGTCCTACGAGCAGTACTTC	CASSPPGATSYEQYF
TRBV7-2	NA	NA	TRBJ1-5	TGTGCCAGCAGCTTAGTCGGGGGGCCAAATCAGCCCCAGCATTTT	CASSLVGGPNQPQHF
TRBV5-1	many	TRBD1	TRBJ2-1	TGCGCCAGCAGCTACCCGGGACAGGGTTCACTTGGTGAGCAGTTCTTC	CASSYPGQGSLGEQFF
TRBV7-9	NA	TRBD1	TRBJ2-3	TGTGCCAGCAGTTCGGGGACAGACACAGATACGCAGTATTTT	CASSSGTDTDTQYF
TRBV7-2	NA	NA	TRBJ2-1	TGTGCCAGCAGCCCCCCGGGTTCCTACAATGAGCAGTTCTTC	CASSPPGSYNEQFF
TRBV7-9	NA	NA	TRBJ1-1	TGTGCCAGCAGCTTGGGGGCAGGAGCGAACACTGAAGCTTTCTTT	CASSLGAGANTEAFF
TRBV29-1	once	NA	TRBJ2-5	TGCAGCGTTGTGTCACAGGGTCTGAAGGCCCAGTACTTC	CSVVSQGLKAQYF
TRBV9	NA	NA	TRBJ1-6	TGTGCCAGCAGCGTAGGTACAGAGGGGAATTCACCCCTCCACTTT	CASSVGTEGNSPLHF
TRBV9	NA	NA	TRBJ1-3	TGTGCCAGCAGCCCGGAGTTATCGTTGGACACCATATATTTT	CASSPELSLDTIYF
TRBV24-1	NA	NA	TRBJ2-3	TGTGCCACCAGTGACTCTAGCACAGATACGCAGTATTTT	CATSDSSTDTQYF
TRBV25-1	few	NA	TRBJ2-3	TGTGCCAGCAGTGCGACTAGGGATACGCAGTATTTT	CASSATRDTQYF
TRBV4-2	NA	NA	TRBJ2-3	TGTGCCAGCAGCGATGCAGGGAGCCCAGATACGCAGTATTTT	CASSDAGSPDTQYF
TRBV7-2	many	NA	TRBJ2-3	TGTGCCAGCAGCCCCGGAGGAGATACGCAGTATTTT	CASSPGGDTQYF
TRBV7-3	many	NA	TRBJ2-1	TGTGCCAGCAGCTTAAAAGGCGGGACGAGCTCCTACAATGAGCAGTTCTTC	CASSLKGGTSSYNEQFF
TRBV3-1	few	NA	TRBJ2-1	TGTGCCAGCAGCTTAAGGTCCCCTAGGGAGCAGTTCTTC	CASSLRSPREQFF
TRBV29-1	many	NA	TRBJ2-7	TGCAGCGTTGAGTTCTCCGCGTACTCCTACGAGCAGTACTTC	CSVEFSAYSYEQYF
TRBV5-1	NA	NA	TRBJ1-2	TGCGCCAGCAGCCGCGGGGGGGACTATGGCTACACCTTC	CASSRGGDYGYTF
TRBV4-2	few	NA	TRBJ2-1	TGTGCCAGCAGCCAAGATCTGGGTTTGGGCAATGAGCAGTTCTTC	CASSQDLGLGNEQFF
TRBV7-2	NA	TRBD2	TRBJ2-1	TGTGCCAGCAGCCCTCACGTGGGACTAGGCGACACTGAGCAGTTCTTC	CASSPHVGLGDTEQFF
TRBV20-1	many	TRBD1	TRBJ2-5	TGCAGCCAGGGGGACAGGGCATTAGAGACCCAGTACTTC	CSQGDRALETQYF
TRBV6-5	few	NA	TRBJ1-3	TGTGCCAGCAGTTACTCGAGACAGCACTCTGGAAACACCATATATTTT	CASSYSRQHSGNTIYF
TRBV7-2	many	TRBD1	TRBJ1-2	TGTGCCAGCAGCTTACGGCGAGTCCGCGGACAGGGCCGCTACACCTTC	CASSLRRVRGQGRYTF